This entry lists 9 T cell receptor beta chains sequenced from one sample in a study of liver allograft versus peripheral blood T cells. Study at large: Blood and transplanted-liver T cell receptor repertoires from recipients were compared.

One entry per CDR3 protein results from TCRdb running MiXCR on the reads. The sample lists 9,700 or so distinct CDR3 sequences; around 26% were seen once. Source of these receptors: a human patient who had a liver transplant. Part of the T cell pool may stem from the graft donor.

This clonotype was seen a few times. The chain combines TRBV20-1 with TRBJ2-1; unclear D gene. The CDR3 runs to 14 residues. CDR1 and CDR2 (germline): DFQATT, SNEGSKA (reference sequence). Trimming stripped 3 bases from V and 0 bases from J, with 9 bases between. This CDR3 reads CSASPWNSYNEQFF. CDR3 nucleotide sequence: TGCAGTGCTAGCCCCTGGAACTCCTACAATGAGCAGTTCTTC.

This clonotype was picked up one time. This could be a read error, since a much larger clone is one nucleotide away. The chain uses TRBV11-2 and TRBJ2-3, with D uncertain. Per the germline V gene, CDR1 is SGHAT and CDR2 is FQNNGV. Trimming cost V 11 bases and J 2 bases, with 14 bases left between them. The CDR3 totals 13 residues. CDR3 in DNA: TGTGCCTGCACAACTCCCTCCACAGATACGCAGTATTTT. It yields the protein CACTTPSTDTQYF.

This clonotype was observed a few times. The J gene is TRBJ1-6, the V gene TRBV25-1; D unclear. Germline CDR1 and CDR2: MGHDK and SYGVNS. The V end was cut by 1 base, the J end by 0 bases, with 7 bases between. The CDR3 sequence is 16 residues long. CDR3 in amino acids: CASSESSSSYNSPLHF. The CDR3 coding sequence is TGTGCCAGCAGTGAATCTTCGAGCTCCTATAATTCACCCCTCCACTTT.

By sample fraction, this clonotype is medium-sized. This rearrangement joins TRBV28 to TRBJ2-2; D call uncertain. Germline V gene data show CDR1 as MDHEN and CDR2 as SYDVKM. Trimming removed 2 bases at V and 0 bases at J, with 7 bases between. The CDR3 has 15 amino acids. CDR3 DNA: TGTGCCAGCAGTTTACCGGGTCCGAACACCGGGGAGCTGTTTTTT. This sequence encodes CASSLPGPNTGELFF.

This clonotype is categorized as medium-sized. The chain couples TRBV19 to TRBJ2-2, with TRBD2 as a possible D gene (6 bases). CDR1 and CDR2 (germline): LNHDA, SQIVND (reference sequence). V was clipped by 3 bases and J by 7 bases, with 9 bases between them. CDR3 size: 13 residues. The CDR3 DNA reads as TGTGCCAGTAGTATCGGGGGAATCGGGGAGCTGTTTTTT. Translated: CASSIGGIGELFF.

The V call is TRBV12-3 or TRBV12-4, the J call TRBJ1-5; D gene ambiguous. V dropped 6 bases and J dropped 4 bases, with 16 bases sitting between them. The CDR3 sequence is 15 residues long. The CDR3 nucleotides read TGTGCCAGCAGCCCTGAGGCGGATGGGAATCAGCCCCAGCATTTT. The encoded protein is CASSPEADGNQPQHF.

V gene TRBV20-1 combines with J gene TRBJ2-3, with 10 bases fitting TRBD2. CDR1 DFQATT and CDR2 SNEGSKA come from the germline V gene (reference sequence). The CDR3 loop spans 14 amino acids. V shed 6 bases and J 1 base; nucleotides not matched to a gene: 4. CDR3 region: CSAPGLARTDTQYF. CDR3 nucleotides: TGCAGTGCCCCGGGACTAGCGCGCACAGATACGCAGTATTTT.

The chain links TRBV5-1 to TRBJ2-7; D is undetermined. The length of the CDR3 is 14 residues. Germline V gene lookup returns CDR1 SGHRS and CDR2 YFSETQ. Trimming left V 0 bases short and J 0 bases short, with 7 bases between. The CDR3 here is CASSLVYFSYEQYF. CDR3 nucleotides: TGCGCCAGCAGCTTGGTTTACTTCTCCTACGAGCAGTACTTC. Full variable domain (remainder filled in from reference TRBV5-1 and TRBJ2-7): KAGVTQTPRYLIKTRGQQVTLSCSPISGHRSVSWYQQTPGQGLQFLFEYFSETQRNKGNFPGRFSGRQFSNSRSEMNVSTLELGDSALYLCASSLVYFSYEQYFGPGTRLTVT.

By sample fraction, this clonotype is medium-sized. The V call is TRBV7-2, the J call TRBJ2-7, with D perhaps TRBD2 (7 bases). The CDR3 contains 13 residues. Trimming pared 3 bases from V and 5 bases from J, leaving 11 bases between. Germline CDR1 and CDR2: SGHTA and FQGNSA. The CDR3 coding sequence is TGTGCCAGCAGCTTTGGGGGGGCAAACGAGCAGTACTTC. Its protein is CASSFGGANEQYF.